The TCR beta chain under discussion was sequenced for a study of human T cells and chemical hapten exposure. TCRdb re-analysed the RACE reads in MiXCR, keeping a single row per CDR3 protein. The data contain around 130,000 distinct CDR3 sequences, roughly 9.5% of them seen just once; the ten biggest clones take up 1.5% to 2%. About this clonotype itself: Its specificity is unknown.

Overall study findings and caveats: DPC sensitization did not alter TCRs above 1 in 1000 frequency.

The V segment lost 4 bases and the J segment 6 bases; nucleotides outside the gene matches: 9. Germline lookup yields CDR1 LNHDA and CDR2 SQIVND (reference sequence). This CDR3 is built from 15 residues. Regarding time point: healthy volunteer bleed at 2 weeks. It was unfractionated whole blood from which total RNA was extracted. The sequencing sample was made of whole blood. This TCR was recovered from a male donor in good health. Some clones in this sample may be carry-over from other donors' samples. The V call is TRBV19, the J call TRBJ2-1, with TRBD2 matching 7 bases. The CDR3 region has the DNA TGTGCCAGTAGTAAGGCGCCTAGCGGTTCCAATGAGCAGTTCTTC. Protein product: CASSKAPSGSNEQFF. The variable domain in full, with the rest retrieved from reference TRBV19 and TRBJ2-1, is DGGITQSPKYLFRKEGQNVTLSCEQNLNHDAMYWYRQDPGQGLRLIYYSQIVNDFQKGDIAEGYSVSREKKESFPLTVTSAQKNPTAFYLCASSKAPSGSNEQFFGPGTRLTVL.